The entry that follows covers one T cell receptor (beta chain) sequence. Its antigen has not been determined. No base-level quality is on record; no much larger clone is a single base apart. This sample is drawn from a study of blood T cell repertoires in COVID-19 (dated by TCRdb to between 2020 and 2021). Context from the whole study: The collaborator samples originated in the United States, Italy and Spain and spanned the acute and convalescent phases of COVID-19. The material from the prospective study consisted of cDNA or gDNA derived from T cells, B-cell-depleted T cells, or PBMCs. The dataset comprised deeply sampled blood TCRbeta repertoires from subjects exposed to, actively infected with, or recovered from COVID-19. A freely available public database, intended as a resource for researchers studying the immune response to SARS-CoV-2, is where the repertoires were released. The samples were drawn from two sources: the first 160 participants of the ongoing ImmuneRACE study, and 1,200 or so subjects contributed by 6 global collaborators. A de-identified subject ID, COVID-19 status, age in years and sex were almost always included in the sample metadata. Where HLA class I and class II types were available, the types were taken from metadata supplied by the sample provider, not from assay-based typing. Paper-wide results and their limitations: The quantity of clinical and demographic metadata differed by source and by participant and was supplied without curation.

Samples from volunteer blood donors who had recovered from COVID-19 were contributed by a second Seattle source. Whole blood was collected in K2EDTA tubes by collaborating institutions according to the institutions' own protocols. For TCRbeta analysis, collaborator samples were shipped as frozen whole blood, as isolated PBMCs, or as DNA extracted from either sample type. The immunoSEQ Assay, a bias-controlled multiplex PCR, was used to amplify TCRbeta CDR3 regions from genomic DNA. Turning to the authors' computational methods: Within the assay, amplification of reference gene primers was used to estimate how many nucleated cells each sample contained. Sequence reads were collapsed and filtered to measure the absolute abundance of every unique TCRbeta CDR3 rearrangement. Productive Simpson clonality was computed per sample as the square root of Simpson's diversity index over productive rearrangements. TCRdb took this table from immuneACCESS and kept in-frame rearrangements with V and J called. Such tables lack part of the clones; where checked against another copy, unresolved V genes explain under half of the gap, and the rest is unexplained. Clonal size and the V and J genes are those of that table, whereas D and trimming came from the DNA. This sample has about 240,000 clones in its table, and roughly 87% of those were observed once. Just over 7% of the sample is taken by the ten largest.

Compared with germline, V lacks 2 bases and J lacks 0 bases; bases without a gene match: 9. The CDR3 has 19 amino acids, counting the end cysteine and phenylalanine. Just the 57-base CDR3 DNA is kept, in frame starting at base 1. The germline V gene supplies CDR1 SGHRS and CDR2 YFSETQ. The sample taken for sequencing was peripheral blood. The TCR comes from a man aged 55-75 years who had recovered from COVID-19. The rearrangement combines TRBV5-1 with TRBJ2-1, and TRBD2 matches 12 of the central bases. The DNA is TGCGCCAGCAGCTTAAGACTAGCGGGGGACCTAAGCTCCTACAATGAGCAGTTCTTC. Its translation is CASSLRLAGDLSSYNEQFF.